The text below deals with one T cell receptor (beta chain). This sample is drawn from a study of blood T cell repertoires in COVID-19. V was clipped by 1 base and J by 3 bases, with 8 bases between them. Germline CDR1 SNHLY, CDR2 FYNNEI. This CDR3 has 14 amino acids. TCRdb's table, derived via immunoSEQ multiplex PCR, lists solely in-frame clones and lacks some. In the table there are around 140,000 clones, about 87% of which are singletons. The sequence derives from a man in his fifties in a cohort exposed to, infected with or recovered from COVID-19 (not recorded which). The chain has TRBV2 and TRBJ2-3; no clear D. Specimen: PBMCs or T cells enriched from blood (not recorded which). The DNA for the CDR3 is TGTGCCAGCAGTGAAGAGGTCGGGACAGATACGCAGTATTTT. It codes for CASSEEVGTDTQYF.